The T cell receptor beta chain described here comes from a study of T-cell reconstitution after alpha-beta-depleted transplantation in children. Study-level findings and limits: Reported findings indicate that, about two months after transplant, alpha-beta T cells came from several hundred expanded clones, which were derived from non-depleted graft cells. Surviving recipient cells, namely T cells and thymic progenitors, were the source of high day-60 TCRbeta diversity in some patients. At the one-year point after transplant, T-cell counts and TCRbeta diversity were found to come mostly from T cells that had been newly produced.

This clonotype was observed at least ten times. Its antigen is not identified. This CDR3 comprises 14 residues. The germline gives CDR1 SQVTM, CDR2 ANQGSEA. The germline V and J ends were trimmed by 2 bases and 2 bases, with 9 bases remaining between them. The TCRbeta library was prepared with unique molecular identifiers. TCRdb analysed the PCR reads with MiXCR anew, one entry per CDR3 protein. Of some 600,000 distinct CDR3 sequences listed, 10% to 15% are singletons. The rearrangement links TRBV29-1 to TRBJ2-2; D gene ambiguous. The origin of this receptor is a male patient younger than 18 who had a stem cell transplant for acute myeloid leukemia, so the T cells may come from the graft donor. The sample in question was PBMCs, mostly from graft donor cells, obtained 360 days after TCRalphabeta/CD19-depleted stem cell transplant. The CDR3 DNA sequence: TGCAGCGTTGAACGGTTCCACAACACCGGGGAGCTGTTTTTT. Translating gives CSVERFHNTGELFF.